This entry describes one T cell receptor (beta chain). Its antigen is undetermined. Germline V gives CDR1 MGHRA, CDR2 YSYEKL. This CDR3 has 13 residues. V was shortened by 0 bases and J by 5 bases, with 7 bases between the two germline ends. Noted treatment: oral pan-JAK inhibitor, 5-10 mg twice daily. A FACSAria was used to sort CD4+ and CD8+ T cells. These cells came from PBMCs. Sequencing templates came from extracted RNA that was reverse transcribed into cDNA. TCRdb's table, derived via immunoSEQ multiplex PCR, lists solely in-frame clones and lacks some. This table has about 150,000 clones, around 50% appearing once. This record belongs to a study of CD8+ T cells in alopecia areata. Whole-study findings and limits: Many expanded lesional clones persisted in scalp and blood during tofacitinib.

The clonotype was recovered from a human donor with alopecia areata. The specimen comprised CD8+ T cells sorted from blood, sampled at week 4, from a patient treated with tofacitinib. The rearrangement links TRBV4-1 to TRBJ2-5, with unresolved D. The CDR3 DNA reads TGCGCCAGCAGCCAAGATGGGCAGGAGACCCAGTACTTC. This translates into CASSQDGQETQYF.